Given below is one TCR beta chain in context. The antigen is not known. These data originate in a study of Graves' ophthalmopathy and Graves' hyperthyroidism. Among the exclusions were patients with other autoimmune diseases, uncontrolled infections, pregnancy or lactation. Study results and limitations: Among expanded thyroid clonotypes above 0.001 frequency, most also occurred in blood.

Using RNA transcripts, the TCR beta CDR3 regions were amplified. RT-PCR with HTBI primers came first, then second-round multiplex PCR. TCRdb independently ran MiXCR on the multiplex PCR reads; one entry per CDR3 protein. The table lists about 1.1 million distinct CDR3 sequences, around a third of them singletons. This TCR was recovered from an adult man with Graves' hyperthyroidism. The specimen sequenced was peripheral blood or thyroid tissue (not recorded which).

CDR3 residues: CASEGPGDGETQYF. The CDR3 region has the DNA TGTGCCAGCGAAGGGCCGGGGGACGGAGAGACCCAGTACTTC. The V gene is TRBV7-2, the J gene TRBJ2-5; perhaps TRBD2 as D (6 bases). CDR3 length equals 14 residues. The V and J ends lost 8 bases and 4 bases respectively, with 17 bases between them. CDR1 SGHTA and CDR2 FQGNSA come from the germline V gene.